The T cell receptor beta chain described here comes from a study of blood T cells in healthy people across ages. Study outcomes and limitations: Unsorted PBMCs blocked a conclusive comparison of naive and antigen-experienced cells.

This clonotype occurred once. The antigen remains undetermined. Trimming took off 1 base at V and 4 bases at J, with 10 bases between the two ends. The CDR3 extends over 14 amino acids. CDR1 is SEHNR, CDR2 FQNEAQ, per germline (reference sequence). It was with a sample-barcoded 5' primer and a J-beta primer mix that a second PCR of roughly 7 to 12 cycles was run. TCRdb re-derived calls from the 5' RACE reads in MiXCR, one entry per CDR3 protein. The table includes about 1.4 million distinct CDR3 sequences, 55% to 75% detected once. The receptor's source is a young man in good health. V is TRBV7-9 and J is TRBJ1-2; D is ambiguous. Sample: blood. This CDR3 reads CASSLVTEIYGYTF. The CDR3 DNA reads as TGTGCCAGCAGCTTAGTGACTGAGATCTATGGCTACACCTTC. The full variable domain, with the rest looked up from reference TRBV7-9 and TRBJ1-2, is DTGVSQNPRHKITKRGQNVTFRCDPISEHNRLYWYRQTLGQGPEFLTYFQNEAQLEKSRLLSDRFSAERPKGSFSTLEIQRTEQGDSAMYLCASSLVTEIYGYTFGSGTRLTVV.